Sequencing of this T cell receptor beta chain was carried out in a study of technical replicates of blood from a handful of donors. The trim removed 5 bases at V and 2 bases at J, leaving 6 bases unmatched. The V gene's germline CDR1 is SEHNR and CDR2 FQNEAQ (reference sequence). The CDR3 contains 15 residues. Profiling relied on immunoSEQ multiplex PCR, and the TCRdb table lists in-frame clones only, not all of them. The repertoire holds 55,000 to 75,000 clones, with approximately 94% as singletons. Sequencing input: T cells isolated from PBMCs. This TCR was sampled from a human donor in good health. The chain is built from TRBV7-9 and TRBJ2-1; 7 bases are shared with TRBD1. The CDR3 DNA reads as TGTGCCAGCAGCCCAGGGGACAGAACCTACAATGAGCAGTTCTTC. This encodes CASSPGDRTYNEQFF.